A selection of T cell receptor beta chains follows, all from one sample in a study of blood T cell repertoires in COVID-19. Clones were sequenced by immunoSEQ multiplex PCR, and TCRdb holds only the in-frame ones, with some missing. The sample includes more than 200,000 clones, 65% to 85% of them seen just once. The sample comprised peripheral blood. The receptors originated from a woman aged 35 to 49 with active or convalescent COVID-19. CDR3s include the opening cysteine and the closing phenylalanine or tryptophan. Only some rows state a clone size, as once, few, many or a class for expanded clones.

v_call clone_size cdr3_aa
TRBV4-2 - CASSQRLAGGANEQFF
TRBV18 - CASSKDRGDEQFF
TRBV3-1/TRBV3-2 - CASSPGFITGELFF
TRBV7-9 - CASSTGTGHETQYF
TRBV2 few CASSSGGWQPQHF
TRBV11-2 - CASSLGLDRGGNYGYTF
TRBV19 - CASSIPDSLVNTEAFF
TRBV9 - CASSVLPGTDNEKLFF
TRBV4-2 - CASSPQGNSNQPQHF
TRBV24-1 - CATSGGRSGGYEQYF
TRBV5-6 - CASSSGLVRKDTQYF
TRBV19 - CASSIGQPNSPLHF
TRBV10-3 - CASRQSHSNQPQHF
TRBV7-9 - CASSRTVLGPQHF
TRBV9 - CASSVRDRDYTIYF
TRBV28 once CASSLQGAETQYF
TRBV29-1 - CSVDGRGPYNEQFF
TRBV6-6 - CASSYSLGGTEAFF
TRBV20-1 - CSASLNPEQFF
TRBV19 - CASSYRADRIYGYTF
TRBV18 - CASSQGLVGTGEYEQYF
TRBV13 - CASSFGQVQETQYF
TRBV30 - CAWSVQPGGEQYF
TRBV5-5 - CASSLGNRGLNSPLHF
TRBV12-1 - CASSQKTGTNTEAFF
TRBV2 - CASSTGQGSPNVLTF
TRBV5-6 - CASSFRLPRGYTF
TRBV5-1 - CASSPGGTGVDQPQHF
TRBV18 - CASSPTRTGSPNYGYTF
TRBV2 - CASSVQGAGGYTF
TRBV27 - CASGGGPTLFNNEQFF
TRBV7-9 - CASSLGRQGIIASPLHF
TRBV29-1 - CSSYPGVGTDTQYF
TRBV10-3 - CAISDSGETQYF
TRBV9 few CASRPLALSATPGLRNTIYF
TRBV4-1 - CASSQVAGGSVDTQYF
TRBV28 - CASSLRPYGYTF
TRBV3-1/TRBV3-2 - CASSLLGGANEKLFF
TRBV29-1 - CSVDRGDYGYTF
TRBV5-1 - CASSGEGGGQPQHF
TRBV5-4 - CASSPERGGIGEQFF
TRBV7-6 - CASSLGAGQDQPQHF
TRBV12-5 few CAVQGNRYF